The rows below give T cell receptor beta chains drawn from one sample of a study of shared clonotypes between healthy human individuals. Assay used: immunoSEQ multiplex PCR; TCRdb lists only in-frame clones, some missing. The profile shows about 2,500,000 clones, around nine tenths of them singletons. Source material: naive CD4+ T cells sorted from blood. The receptors here all came from a man aged 18 to 30 in good health. CDR3s include the opening cysteine and the closing phenylalanine or tryptophan. Fields, in order: V gene, J gene, clone size, D gene, CDR3 DNA, CDR3 protein. A D gene is named only where the DNA matches it firmly. Some rows have no size entry. The others give once, few or many, or a class for an expanded clone.

>TRBV19|TRBJ1-4|NA|NA
TGTGCCAGTAGTTGGGGGAGGACTAATGAAAAACTGTTTTTT
CASSWGRTNEKLFF
>TRBV13|TRBJ1-6|NA|NA
TGTGCCAGCAGCTCGAGTACAGGATCACCCCTCCACTTT
CASSSSTGSPLHF
>TRBV4-1|TRBJ2-7|NA|TRBD2
TGCGCCAGCAGCCAGGCGACTAGCGGGAGCTACGAGCAGTACTTC
CASSQATSGSYEQYF
>TRBV10-3|TRBJ2-3|NA|TRBD2
TGTGCCATCAGTGAGAAGGTAGCGGGAGGTTTTAGCACAGATACGCAGTATTTT
CAISEKVAGGFSTDTQYF
>TRBV5-4|TRBJ2-2|NA|NA
TGTGCCAGCAGCTCTCTTGACACCGGGGAGCTGTTTTTT
CASSSLDTGELFF
>TRBV7-2|TRBJ2-7|NA|TRBD1
TGTGCCAGCAGCCCTCGGACAGGGGCCTTCTACGAGCAGTACTTC
CASSPRTGAFYEQYF
>TRBV5-1|TRBJ2-7|NA|TRBD2
TGCGCCAGCAGCGTCACTAGCGGAAGCTCCTACGAGCAGTACTTC
CASSVTSGSSYEQYF
>TRBV7-9|TRBJ1-4|NA|NA
TGTGCCACCGAACATGGGGAGGTTAATGAAAAACTGTTTTTT
CATEHGEVNEKLFF
>TRBV30|TRBJ1-1|NA|NA
TGTGCCTGGATAGCAGATCGCGCTGAAGCTTTCTTT
CAWIADRAEAFF
>TRBV28|TRBJ2-3|NA|NA
TGTGCCAGCAGTCTCCCCCTGGGGCGGAGCACAGATACGCAGTATTTT
CASSLPLGRSTDTQYF
>TRBV19|TRBJ1-1|NA|TRBD1
TGTGCCAGTAGTATAGATCGCAGGACAGGGGGCGGCCTGAACACTGAAGCTTTCTTT
CASSIDRRTGGGLNTEAFF
>TRBV5-4|TRBJ2-1|NA|NA
TGTGCCAGCAGCTTGGGAGGGAGACCGTCCGCCCTCAATGAGCAGTTCTTC
CASSLGGRPSALNEQFF
>TRBV6-6|TRBJ1-1|few|NA
TGTGCCAGCAGTATGAACACTGAAGCTTTCTTT
CASSMNTEAFF
>TRBV10-3|TRBJ1-2|NA|TRBD1
TGTGCCATCAGTCAGGGGGCTTCGTCGGGCTATGGCTACACCTTC
CAISQGASSGYGYTF